This T cell receptor beta chain emerged from a study of CD8 T cells in Susac syndrome. The CDR3 is 15 amino acids. The V and J ends lost 8 bases and 4 bases, in that order; junction bases with no gene match: 7. Per germline, CDR1 MNHNS and CDR2 SASEGT. TEMRA cells were FACS-enriched and CD8+ and CD4+ T cells negatively isolated. Random hexamers were used to reverse transcribe an amount of about 0.45 to 1 ug RNA. Across 54 Vbeta and 13 Jbeta, immunoSEQ multiplex PCR amplified TCR beta CDR3. TCRdb processed the immunoSEQ multiplex PCR reads anew with MiXCR; each CDR3 protein has one entry. The sample gives approximately 110,000 distinct CDR3 sequences, 85% to 95% of which show up once; roughly 0.3% is in the top ten.

The source is a human donor with multiple sclerosis. Source material: CD8+ T cells from PBMCs. The rearrangement joins TRBV6-1 to TRBJ2-1; 11 bases align to TRBD2. Here the CDR3 reads CASASGGRLYNEQFF. The CDR3 DNA reads as TGTGCCAGCGCTAGCGGGGGGCGGCTATACAATGAGCAGTTCTTC.